The sequence of this TCR beta chain was determined in a study of technical replicates of blood from several donors. The count of this clone is one. Sequenced by immunoSEQ multiplex PCR; TCRdb stores in-frame clones only, minus some. The data hold almost 55,000 clones, with roughly 94% observed a single time. The CDR3 is 13 residues long. The germline V gene has CDR1 MDHEN and CDR2 SYDVKM. The V end lost 2 bases, the J end lost 1 base, and 6 bases lay between the germline ends. The sequenced material came from T cells isolated from PBMCs. This chain joins TRBV28 and TRBJ2-7, with D maybe TRBD1 (5 bases). The TCR was taken from a human donor in good health. The CDR3 spells CASSLTGSYEQYF. CDR3 in DNA: TGTGCCAGCAGTTTAACAGGATCCTACGAGCAGTACTTC.